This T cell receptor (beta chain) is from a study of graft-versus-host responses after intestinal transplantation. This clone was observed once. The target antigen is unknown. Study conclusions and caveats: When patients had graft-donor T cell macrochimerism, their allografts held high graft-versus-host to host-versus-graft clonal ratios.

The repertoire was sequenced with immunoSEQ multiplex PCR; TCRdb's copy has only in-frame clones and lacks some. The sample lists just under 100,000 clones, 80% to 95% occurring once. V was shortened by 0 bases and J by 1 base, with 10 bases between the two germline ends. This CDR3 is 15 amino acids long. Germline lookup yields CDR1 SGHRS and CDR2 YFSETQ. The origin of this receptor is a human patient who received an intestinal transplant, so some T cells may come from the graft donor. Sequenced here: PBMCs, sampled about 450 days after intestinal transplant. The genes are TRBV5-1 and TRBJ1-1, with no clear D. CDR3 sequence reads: CASSLAGEPNTEAFF. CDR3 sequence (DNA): TGCGCCAGCAGCTTGGCCGGCGAGCCGAACACTGAAGCTTTCTTT.